The entry that follows covers one TCR beta chain sequence. The source of the sample is a study of blood T cell repertoires in COVID-19. Whole-study context: Acute and convalescent COVID-19 specimens originated in the United States, Italy and Spain. From T cells, B-cell-depleted T cells, or PBMCs came the material, which was cDNA or gDNA.

TCRdb keeps only in-frame clones here, not all; method: immunoSEQ multiplex PCR. The repertoire includes roughly 290,000 clones, around 90% of them detected once, and about 6.8% sits in the top ten. Germline V lookup: CDR1 MGHRA, CDR2 YSYEKL. The CDR3 runs 16 residues. With 0 bases removed from V and 9 bases from J, the gap between germline ends came to 18 bases. The sequencing input was peripheral blood. The TCR was taken from a young woman with COVID-19, enrolled during active disease. The rearrangement links TRBV4-1 to TRBJ2-1; D possibly corresponds to TRBD2 (6 bases). CDR3 nucleotide sequence: TGCGCCAGCAGCCAAGATCGGCTGCTAGCGTTGGGTGAGCAGTTCTTC. This encodes CASSQDRLLALGEQFF.